The 14 T cell receptor beta chains below come from one sample, sequenced in a study of T cell responses to AZD1222 COVID-19 vaccine. Sequencing used immunoSEQ multiplex PCR; TCRdb keeps in-frame clones, though not all of them. This sample has about 120,000 clones, with 80% to 95% found just once. The material sequenced was peripheral blood, taken on day 0 of AZD1222 vaccination. These receptor sequences come from an adult in good health.

The chain carries TRBV27 and TRBJ1-4, with D possibly TRBD1 on 5 matching bases. Germline V lookup: CDR1 MNHEY, CDR2 SMNVEV (reference sequence). The CDR3 consists of 15 residues. Trimming removed 5 bases from V and 7 bases from J, with 17 bases in between. In nucleotides, the CDR3 is TGTGCCAGCAGTACGTACGACAGTTTTGCTGAAAAACTGTTTTTT. It codes for CASSTYDSFAEKLFF.

The J gene is TRBJ2-7, the V gene TRBV28, with no clear D. Germline CDR1 MDHEN, CDR2 SYDVKM. Trimming removed 5 bases at V and 10 bases at J, with 27 bases between. This CDR3 is 16 amino acids long. The DNA of the CDR3 is TGTGCCAGCAGTACTTACGAGAGGTGGTATGGTTCGGAACAGTACTTC. This gives the protein CASSTYERWYGSEQYF.

This sequence joins TRBV18 and TRBJ2-1; 14 positions match TRBD2. The ends lost 6 bases at V and 8 bases at J; junction bases unmatched: 6. The germline CDR1 and CDR2 sequences are KGHSH and LQKENI. The CDR3 is 15 amino acids. CDR3 sequence: CASSPGLAGDYEQFF. CDR3 in DNA: TGTGCCAGCTCCCCGGGACTAGCGGGAGACTATGAGCAGTTCTTC.

The gene calls are TRBV10-3 and TRBJ2-7; 9 positions match TRBD1. With 2 bases clipped from V and 1 base from J, the junction kept 6 bases outside the gene matches. CDR3 length equals 16 residues. Germline V gene lookup returns CDR1 ENHRY and CDR2 SYGVKD. The CDR3 reads CAISEIFGTGSYEQYF. The CDR3, as DNA: TGTGCCATCAGTGAGATTTTTGGGACAGGGTCCTACGAGCAGTACTTC.

This chain links TRBV5-4 with TRBJ1-2; D uncertain. CDR1 is SGHNT and CDR2 is YYREEE in the germline V gene (reference sequence). Between the trimmed V and J ends, which lost 4 bases and 8 bases, there was a span of 18 bases. The CDR3 contains 14 residues. The CDR3 coding sequence is TGTGCCAGCAGCCCCCCCGAGCGAACGGGGGGCTACACCTTC. Translating gives CASSPPERTGGYTF.

V gene TRBV13 combines with J gene TRBJ2-7; D is unclear. CDR1 and CDR2 (germline): PRHDT, FYEKMQ (reference sequence). This CDR3 region has 12 residues. V was shortened by 0 bases and J by 5 bases, with 5 bases between the two germline ends. The CDR3 loop reads CASSLGGHEQYF. DNA of the CDR3: TGTGCCAGCAGCTTAGGAGGTCACGAGCAGTACTTC.

J is TRBJ1-1 and V is TRBV19; TRBD1 is a possible D gene (5 bases). CDR3 length: 13 amino acids. CDR1 is LNHDA and CDR2 is SQIVND in the germline V gene (reference sequence). The ends were cut back, 6 bases at V and 1 base at J, with 9 bases in the middle. Here the CDR3 reads CASSLTGNTEAFF. The DNA for the CDR3 is TGTGCCAGTAGCCTTACAGGGAACACTGAAGCTTTCTTT.

The CDR3 DNA reads TGTGCCACCGCAAACCCCGGTCAGCCCCAGCATTTT. This sequence encodes CATANPGQPQHF. The chain uses TRBV6-5 and TRBJ1-5, with D hard to call. This CDR3 spans 12 amino acids. The V and J ends lost 10 bases and 6 bases respectively, with 13 bases between them. From germline, CDR1 is MNHEY and CDR2 SVGAGI.

CDR3 coding DNA: TGTGCCAGCACGGGACAGGGAAACTATGGCTACACCTTC. Translated: CASTGQGNYGYTF. The J gene is TRBJ1-2, the V gene TRBV12-3 or TRBV12-4; 9 bases align to TRBD1. V gave up 7 bases and J gave up 2 bases; unmatched junction bases: 2. The CDR3 runs 13 residues.

The chain employs TRBV5-1 and TRBJ1-4, with D unresolved. Germline CDR1 and CDR2: SGHRS and YFSETQ. The CDR3 runs 14 residues. V was pared by 1 base and J by 0 bases, with 4 bases between. The CDR3 loop is CASSLNPTNEKLFF. The CDR3 DNA reads as TGCGCCAGCAGCTTGAACCCAACTAATGAAAAACTGTTTTTT.

The chain is built from TRBV10-2 and TRBJ1-2; possible D gene TRBD1, 5 bases. The CDR3 is made up of 10 amino acids. Germline V gene lookup returns CDR1 WSHSY and CDR2 SAAADI. V was pared by 8 bases and J by 13 bases, with 14 bases between. CDR3 coding DNA: TGCGCCAGCGGGGGAGCGGATCGCACCTTC. It codes for CASGGADRTF.

The chain couples TRBV10-3 to TRBJ1-2; D unclear. CDR3 length equals 14 residues. CDR1 and CDR2 from the germline V gene are ENHRY and SYGVKD. With 2 bases removed from V and 3 bases from J, the gap between germline ends came to 10 bases. The CDR3 loop reads CAISERLLDYGYTF. The CDR3 DNA follows: TGTGCCATCAGTGAGAGGCTACTCGACTATGGCTACACCTTC.

The rearrangement joins TRBV5-1 to TRBJ2-1; a weak D match, TRBD2 (5 bases). The CDR3 runs to 15 residues. CDR1 SGHRS and CDR2 YFSETQ come from the germline V gene. V was cut by 2 bases and J by 1 base, with 10 bases left in between. In nucleotides, the CDR3 is TGCGCCAGCAGCTTTAGCGTTGGTTCCTACAATGAGCAGTTCTTC. This sequence encodes CASSFSVGSYNEQFF.

J is TRBJ1-1 and V is TRBV2; perhaps TRBD1 as D (5 bases). CDR1 and CDR2 from the germline V gene are SNHLY and FYNNEI. V lost 6 bases, J lost 1 base, and 12 bases lay in between. The CDR3 runs 14 residues. CDR3 residues: CASRTGAPNTEAFF. The CDR3 DNA reads TGTGCCAGCAGGACCGGGGCCCCGAACACTGAAGCTTTCTTT.